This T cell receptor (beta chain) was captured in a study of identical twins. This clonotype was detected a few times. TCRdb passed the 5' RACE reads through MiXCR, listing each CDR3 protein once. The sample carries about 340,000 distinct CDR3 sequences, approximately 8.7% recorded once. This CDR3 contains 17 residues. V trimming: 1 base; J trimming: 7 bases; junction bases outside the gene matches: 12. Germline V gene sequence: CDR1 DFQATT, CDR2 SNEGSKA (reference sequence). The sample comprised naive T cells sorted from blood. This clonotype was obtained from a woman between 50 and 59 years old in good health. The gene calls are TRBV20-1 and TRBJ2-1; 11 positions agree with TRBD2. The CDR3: CSARAPLGLAVGNEQFF. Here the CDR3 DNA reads TGCAGTGCTAGAGCCCCTCTGGGACTAGCGGTGGGAAATGAGCAGTTCTTC.